One T cell receptor beta chain is described in this entry. This clonotype was found many times. Its antigen is still unknown. No base quality information exists; no much larger clone differs at one position. This record comes from a study of neurological immune-mediated disorders (dated by TCRdb to between 2018 and 2020). With respect to the entire study: Among the roughly 34 multiple sclerosis patients, relapsing-remitting MS was present in 31 and secondary progressive MS was present in 3. The cohort was made up of 68 subjects, consisting of about 14 HAM/TSP patients, around 35 multiple sclerosis patients and around 20 healthy controls. Peripheral blood TCR-beta repertoires from HTLV-I-associated myelopathy (HAM/TSP) patients, multiple sclerosis patients and healthy controls were compared by UMI-based sequencing. Longitudinal samples, technical triplicates and paired sorted CD4+ and CD8+ T-cell subsets, alongside PBMC samples, were included among the approximately 100 TCR-beta libraries. Findings and caveats that apply to the study as a whole: TCR clonal expansion was highest in HAM/TSP patients and lowest in MS patients, with MS patients falling below even healthy controls. In phylogenetic analysis, the repertoires of 18 of 34 MS patients grouped into a cluster of related CDR3 sequences, which suggests a possible signature at the repertoire level. No identical CDR3 amino acid sequences were shared among expanded clones across subjects, suggesting private TCR-beta repertoires in all groups. No association of the MS cluster with clinical or MRI features was observed, and the need for larger cohorts was stated by the authors.

V and J are truncated by 1 base and 7 bases respectively, leaving an intervening sequence of 11 bases. The CDR3 runs 15 amino acids, cysteine and phenylalanine included. Only CDR3 DNA remains: 45 bases, in frame from the first base. According to the germline V gene (reference sequence), CDR1 reads SEHNR and CDR2 reads FQNEAQ. cDNA was synthesized by template-switch 5'RACE using a primer with a 10-nucleotide random unique molecular identifier that tagged each TCR transcript. Over 180 million TCR-beta sequences, covering 15-18 subjects, were produced in each sequencing run. Total RNA was extracted with the RNeasy kit. The KAPA Real-time Library Amplification kit was used to amplify TCR-beta VDJ regions with primers for the TCR constant region and the 5'RACE anchor. Sample indexes and Illumina adaptors were added in a first PCR, and a second PCR then increased library yield. The roughly 650 bp TCR product was size-selected on a 2% E-gel SizeSelection system after Ampure bead purification. Before pooling, library quality was checked on a Bioanalyzer, concentration was measured with Qubit, and libraries were quantified with the Kapa Library Quantification kit. An Illumina HiSeq 2500 sequenced the libraries paired-end 2 x 150 bp. To increase sequence diversity, roughly 24-32% phiX was spiked into each library pool. Under the source paper's analysis protocol: The UMI-based MiGEC pipeline processed quality-filtered reads and removed over 85% of raw TCR sequences during error correction. VDJ genes were aligned to IMGT germline references, and each clonotype was defined by a unique CDR3 amino acid sequence together with V-J genes. Clonal expansion, Shannon diversity and CDR3 relatedness (CalcPairwiseDistances, ClusterSamples) were evaluated with VDJtools, and phylogenetic trees were built with CLCbio workbench. A clone was classed as expanded if it had 8 or more unique UMIs, a cutoff based on coefficient-of-variation modelling across technical triplicates. The raw public data were reprocessed by TCRdb itself: fastp quality trimming at Q25, MiXCR clonotype calling, in-frame beta chains only. Here each entry gathers all rows of one CDR3 protein and keeps the most common genes and DNA. TCRdb, rather than the study authors, made the V and J calls. This sample lists about 55,000 distinct CDR3 sequences; 4% were detected once. Roughly 2% of the sample lies in the top ten.

For sorted-subset TCR libraries, some 950,000 sorted CD4+ or CD8+ T cells were used. Multiple sclerosis patients were enrolled in a US clinical protocol under which disease progression was evaluated by magnetic resonance imaging. Peripheral blood was subjected to Ficoll-Hypaque density gradient centrifugation to isolate PBMCs, which were then cryopreserved in liquid nitrogen. Paired sorted CD4+ and CD8+ subsets came from healthy controls, HAM/TSP patients and MS patients. The sample comprised CD4+ T cells from blood. This clonotype originated in a woman in her 40s with multiple sclerosis. The sequence is built from TRBV7-9 and TRBJ1-6; 5 matching bases give a weak D call of TRBD1. CDR3 loop: CASSLDGAENSPLHF. In nucleotide form, the sequence is TGTGCCAGCAGCTTAGACGGGGCAGAAAATTCACCCCTCCACTTT.